The clone carrying this T cell receptor beta chain was recorded a few times. Its specificity is unknown. This sample stems from a study of T cell repertoires in cytomegalovirus infection. About the study: Researchers turned to recently identified HLA-C-restricted CMV epitopes as well as well-studied HLA-B-restricted ones. Study observations and caveats: Cumulative frequency (of public TCR beta family members) identified carriers of CMV plus the relevant HLA.

TCRdb re-derived calls from the reads in MiXCR, one entry per CDR3 protein. The sample has about half a million distinct CDR3 sequences, about two fifths seen once. CDR3 length equals 13 residues. Germline V lookup: CDR1 SGHAT, CDR2 FQDESV (reference sequence). V lost 5 bases, J lost 5 bases, and 12 bases lay in between. The genes are TRBV11-1 and TRBJ1-1; D gene ambiguous. The receptor's source is a human donor in good health (CMV status not recorded). Some clones in this sample may be carry-over from other donors' samples. This specimen was cultured PBMCs, taken from culture after CMV antigen stimulation. This chain's CDR3 is CASSPRPWTEAFF. In DNA form, the CDR3 reads TGTGCCAGCAGCCCACGCCCATGGACTGAAGCTTTCTTT.